These 17 T cell receptor beta chains originate from one sample sequenced in a study of sequential checkpoint blockade in melanoma. TCRdb's copy holds only in-frame clones and misses some; the assay was immunoSEQ multiplex PCR. The sample shows about 17,000 clones, roughly 73% of them seen only once. Treatment: randomized to nivolumab then ipilimumab (arm A) or the reverse (arm B). Sequences were derived from CD8+ T cells sorted from blood (inferred from file names), sampled from a patient given nivolumab and ipilimumab in sequence. These receptor sequences come from a human donor with melanoma.

The gene calls are TRBV9 and TRBJ2-6; D is ambiguous. CDR1 and CDR2 from the germline V gene are SGDLS and YYNGEE. V was clipped by 4 bases and J by 0 bases, with 8 bases between them. The CDR3 has 15 residues. The CDR3 DNA follows: TGTGCCAGCAGCCCTCGTTACTCTGGGGCCAACGTCCTGACTTTC. Protein sequence: CASSPRYSGANVLTF.

The CDR3 DNA is TGTGCCAGCGTACCAGGGGCACGTACCTCCTACAATGAGCAGTTCTTC. Its translation is CASVPGARTSYNEQFF. The J gene is TRBJ2-1, the V gene TRBV14; possible D gene TRBD1, 6 bases. The length of the CDR3 is 16 residues. V lost 8 bases to trimming and J lost 0 bases, with 17 bases between them. From germline, CDR1 is SGHDN and CDR2 FVKESK.

This chain uses TRBV5-5 with TRBJ2-7, with TRBD2 matching 9 bases. V was pared by 4 bases and J by 5 bases, with 10 bases of the junction left unmatched. Germline values: CDR1 SGHKS, CDR2 YYEKEE (reference sequence). The CDR3 runs to 15 residues. The CDR3 here is CASSPPMSGGNEQYF. The CDR3 region has the DNA TGTGCCAGCAGCCCCCCGATGAGCGGGGGGAACGAGCAGTACTTC.

The gene calls are TRBV9 and TRBJ2-3; D is unclear. This CDR3 comprises 13 residues. V lost 0 bases to trimming and J lost 1 base, with 3 bases between them. Germline loops: CDR1 SGDLS, CDR2 YYNGEE. The CDR3 reads CASSVVGTDTQYF. As DNA, the CDR3 is TGTGCCAGCAGCGTAGTAGGCACAGATACGCAGTATTTT. Based on the CDR3 plus reference TRBV9 and TRBJ2-3, the full variable domain is DSGVTQTPKHLITATGQRVTLRCSPRSGDLSVYWYQQSLDQGLQFLIQYYNGEERAKGNILERFSAQQFPDLHSELNLSSLELGDSALYFCASSVVGTDTQYFGPGTRLTVL.

The rearrangement uses TRBV9 and TRBJ2-1; 9 nucleotides match TRBD1. Germline V gives CDR1 SGDLS, CDR2 YYNGEE. V trimming: 0 bases; J trimming: 3 bases; junction bases outside the gene matches: 7. The CDR3 covers 17 residues. CDR3 amino acids: CASSVGQGTGSYNEQFF. The CDR3 DNA reads TGTGCCAGCAGCGTAGGTCAGGGGACAGGGAGCTACAATGAGCAGTTCTTC.

The gene calls are TRBV19 and TRBJ2-6, with TRBD1 matching over 8 bases. The CDR3 is 19 amino acids. The V segment lost 1 base and the J segment 0 bases; nucleotides outside the gene matches: 8. Germline lookup yields CDR1 LNHDA and CDR2 SQIVND (reference sequence). Here the CDR3 DNA reads TGTGCCAGTAGTATAGTTCCGGGACAGGCTTTCTCTGGGGCCAACGTCCTGACTTTC. As protein: CASSIVPGQAFSGANVLTF.

About this clone itself: The germline gene is not matched at one end of the junction; a read error may be the cause. The chain couples TRBV5-5 to TRBJ2-1; unclear D gene. The CDR3 contains 13 residues. Looked up from germline, CDR1 is SGHKS and CDR2 is YYEKEE (reference sequence). The CDR3 coding sequence is TGCGCCAGCAGCCAAGCTCTGGACAATGAGCAGTTCTTC. This translates into CASSQALDNEQFF.

This sequence joins TRBV4-2 and TRBJ1-3, with 8 bases that match TRBD1. Trimming cost V 4 bases and J 0 bases; bases outside gene matches: 14. The CDR3 covers 19 residues. Germline-derived CDR1 and CDR2 are LGHNA and YNFKEQ. The CDR3 DNA is TGTGCCAGCAGCCGCGGGACAGGCGGATGGGGAAACTCTGGAAACACCATATATTTT. This sequence encodes CASSRGTGGWGNSGNTIYF.

This clone was counted a few times. The V and J genes are TRBV29-1 and TRBJ2-1; tentatively, D is TRBD1 (6 bases). The CDR3 runs to 13 residues. CDR1 and CDR2 from the germline V gene are SQVTM and ANQGSEA. V lost 7 bases and J 10 bases, leaving 20 bases between the germline ends. The CDR3 loop reads CSAEDRLPGEQFF. The CDR3 nucleotides read TGCAGCGCCGAGGACAGACTTCCAGGGGAGCAGTTCTTC.

V usage is TRBV14 and J usage is TRBJ1-1, with a weak D call TRBD1 (5 bases). CDR1 is SGHDN and CDR2 is FVKESK in the germline V gene. The CDR3 is 15 amino acids. Deletions cut 3 bases from V and 5 bases from J, with 16 bases between. Here the CDR3 reads CASSHRGLGGTEAFF. CDR3 nucleotides: TGTGCCAGCAGCCACCGAGGGTTGGGGGGAACTGAAGCTTTCTTT. Drawing the rest from reference TRBV14 and TRBJ1-1, the complete variable domain is EAGVTQFPSHSVIEKGQTVTLRCDPISGHDNLYWYRRVMGKEIKFLLHFVKESKQDESGMPNNRFLAERTGGTYSTLKVQPAELEDSGVYFCASSHRGLGGTEAFFGQGTRLTVV.

In this sample, this clone turned up a few times. The chain couples TRBV7-8 to TRBJ2-3, with D perhaps TRBD1 (5 bases). CDR1 is SGHVS, CDR2 FQNEAQ, per germline. V gave up 2 bases and J gave up 6 bases, with 9 bases separating them. This CDR3 is built from 13 residues. The CDR3 DNA is TGTGCCAGCAGCTTAATCAGGGTGGATACGCAGTATTTT. Amino acids: CASSLIRVDTQYF.

The V gene is TRBV6-5, the J gene TRBJ1-6, with a tentative D call TRBD1 (6 bases). With 0 bases removed from V and 15 bases from J, the gap between germline ends came to 12 bases. Germline values: CDR1 MNHEY, CDR2 SVGAGI. This CDR3 spans 13 amino acids. CDR3 residues: CASSYSSLRGLHF. As DNA, the CDR3 is TGTGCCAGCAGTTACTCTAGTCTCAGGGGCCTCCACTTT.

This rearrangement joins TRBV13 to TRBJ2-7, with a tentative D call TRBD2 (7 bases). The DNA end is a closer match to TRBJ2-5, so the J assignment may be wrong. The CDR3 extends over 14 amino acids. CDR1 and CDR2 (germline): PRHDT, FYEKMQ (reference sequence). CDR3 amino acids: CASGGRGRQETQYF. The CDR3 nucleotides are TGTGCCAGCGGAGGGCGGGGGCGCCAAGAGACCCAGTACTTC.

CDR3 sequence: CASSLGGSGGEQYV. Here the CDR3 DNA reads TGTGCCAGCAGCTTGGGAGGTTCAGGGGGCGAGCAGTACGTC. The V and J genes are TRBV5-6 and TRBJ2-7, with TRBD1 matching over 7 bases. The CDR3 spans 14 residues. V was pared by 0 bases and J by 6 bases, with 6 bases of the junction left unmatched. The germline gives CDR1 SGHDT, CDR2 YYEEEE.

The chain has TRBV6-4 and TRBJ1-2; 7 nucleotides match TRBD1. J lost 4 bases, V lost 5 bases, and 7 bases had no gene match. The CDR3 contains 14 residues. Germline CDR1 and CDR2: MRHNA and SNTAGT. CDR3 nucleotides: TGTGCCAGCAGTTCGTCGACAGGGTTCTATGGCTACACCTTC. Translated: CASSSSTGFYGYTF.

This chain uses TRBV27 with TRBJ1-2; D may be TRBD1 (6 bases). From germline, CDR1 is MNHEY and CDR2 SMNVEV (reference sequence). Trimming took 5 bases from V and 2 from J, leaving 21 bases between them. The CDR3 runs 17 residues. The CDR3 is CASSPSWTAQVNYGYTF. CDR3 coding DNA: TGTGCCAGCAGTCCATCCTGGACAGCCCAAGTAAACTATGGCTACACCTTC.

This clone showed up just once. This chain connects TRBV10-1 to TRBJ2-3, with no clear D. This CDR3 comprises 14 residues. Per germline, CDR1 WNHNN and CDR2 SYGVQD (reference sequence). With 2 bases removed from V and 0 bases from J, the gap between germline ends came to 6 bases. CDR3 nucleotide sequence: TGCGCCAGCAGTGAGGAGACTAGCACAGATACGCAGTATTTT. This translates into CASSEETSTDTQYF.